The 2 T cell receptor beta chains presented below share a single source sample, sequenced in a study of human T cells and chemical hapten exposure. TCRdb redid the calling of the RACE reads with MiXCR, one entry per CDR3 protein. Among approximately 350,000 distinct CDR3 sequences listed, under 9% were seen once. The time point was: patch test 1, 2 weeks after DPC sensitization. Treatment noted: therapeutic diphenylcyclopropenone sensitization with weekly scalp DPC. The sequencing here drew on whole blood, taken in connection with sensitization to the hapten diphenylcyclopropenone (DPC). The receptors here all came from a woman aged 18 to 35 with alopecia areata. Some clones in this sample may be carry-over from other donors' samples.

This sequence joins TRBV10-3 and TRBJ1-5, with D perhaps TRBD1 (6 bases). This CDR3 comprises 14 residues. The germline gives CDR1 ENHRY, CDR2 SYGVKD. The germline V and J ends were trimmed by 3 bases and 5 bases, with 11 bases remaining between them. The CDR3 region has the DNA TGTGCCATCAGTGACAGGGGAAAAGATCAGCCCCAGCATTTT. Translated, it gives CAISDRGKDQPQHF.

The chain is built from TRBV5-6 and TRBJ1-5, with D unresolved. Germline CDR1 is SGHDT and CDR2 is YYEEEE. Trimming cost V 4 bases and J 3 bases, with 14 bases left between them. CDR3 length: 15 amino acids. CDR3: CASSRRWAVNQPQHF. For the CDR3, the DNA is TGTGCCAGCAGCCGGAGGTGGGCAGTCAATCAGCCCCAGCATTTT.